A single sample gave rise to the 25 T cell receptor beta chains below, sequenced in a study of shared clonotypes between healthy human individuals. Some clones are missing from TCRdb's copy, which holds only in-frame ones; the method was immunoSEQ multiplex PCR. Of 2 million or so clones listed, around 95% were seen once; the top ten hold 0.1% to 0.15%. Sequencing was done on a sample of naive CD4+ T cells sorted from blood. Stated subset: CD45RA+ positively selected. The receptors shown here come from a man younger than 35 in good health.

V usage is TRBV19 and J usage is TRBJ2-2; perhaps D is TRBD1 or TRBD2 (5 bases each). In germline, CDR1 is LNHDA, CDR2 SQIVND (reference sequence). This CDR3 contains 17 residues. V was shortened by 8 bases and J by 3 bases, with 22 bases between the two germline ends. This CDR3 reads CASSVGTMVSYTGELFF. CDR3 bases: TGTGCCAGTTCCGTTGGGACGATGGTATCGTACACCGGGGAGCTGTTTTTT.

The V and J genes are TRBV7-9 and TRBJ1-3; 8 bases align to TRBD1. CDR1 and CDR2 from the germline V gene are SEHNR and FQNEAQ (reference sequence). V lost 4 bases to trimming and J lost 4 bases; unmatched junction nucleotides: 3. This CDR3 is built from 14 residues. The DNA for the CDR3 is TGTGCCAGCAGCTCCAGGGACAGGGGAAACACCATATATTTT. Translated, it gives CASSSRDRGNTIYF.

The rearrangement links TRBV19 to TRBJ2-7; maybe TRBD1 (5 bases). In germline, CDR1 is LNHDA, CDR2 SQIVND (reference sequence). With 4 bases removed from V and 5 bases from J, the gap between germline ends came to 18 bases. CDR3 length: 15 amino acids. The CDR3 DNA reads TGTGCCAGTAGTACCCTGACAGTCCAGGCCAACGAGCAGTACTTC. Protein: CASSTLTVQANEQYF.

The rearrangement joins TRBV10-3 to TRBJ1-1, with 8 bases lining up with TRBD1. The germline gives CDR1 ENHRY, CDR2 SYGVKD. The CDR3 runs to 14 residues. Unmatched junction bases numbered 4, after V lost 6 bases and J lost 1 base. The CDR3 region is CAIRGGQGNTEAFF. CDR3 nucleotide sequence: TGTGCCATCAGGGGAGGACAGGGGAACACTGAAGCTTTCTTT.

The V call is TRBV19, the J call TRBJ1-2, with D uncertain. V gave up 6 bases and J gave up 7 bases, with 24 bases separating them. Germline loops: CDR1 LNHDA, CDR2 SQIVND (reference sequence). The CDR3 spans 16 residues. Written as DNA, the CDR3 is TGTGCCAGTAGAAACACCATCAATCACCCCCGGGTTGGCTACACCTTC. It is translated as CASRNTINHPRVGYTF.

The rearrangement uses TRBV6-1 and TRBJ2-7; TRBD1 matches at 9 bases. V gave up 7 bases and J gave up 7 bases; unmatched junction bases: 5. This CDR3 spans 12 amino acids. The germline V gene has CDR1 MNHNS and CDR2 SASEGT. CDR3 loop: CASKQGAEEQYF. For the CDR3, the DNA is TGTGCCAGCAAACAGGGGGCTGAGGAGCAGTACTTC.

V is TRBV19 and J is TRBJ1-2; D gene ambiguous. CDR1 is LNHDA and CDR2 is SQIVND in the germline V gene (reference sequence). The CDR3 spans 14 residues. The V end lost 8 bases, the J end lost 2 bases, and 15 bases lay between the germline ends. Here the CDR3 DNA reads TGTGCCAGTGTCGACTACTCTCGAAACTATGGCTACACCTTC. Protein product: CASVDYSRNYGYTF.

The chain has TRBV15 and TRBJ2-7; TRBD1 aligns across 9 bases. This CDR3 has 16 residues. V lost 1 base to trimming and J lost 3 bases; unmatched junction nucleotides: 7. Germline V lookup: CDR1 LNHNV, CDR2 YYDKDF (reference sequence). In DNA form, the CDR3 reads TGTGCCACCAGCAGAGGCGGGACAGGGTTCCTCTACGAGCAGTACTTC. Its protein product is CATSRGGTGFLYEQYF. The whole variable domain, filled in from reference TRBV15 and TRBJ2-7, reads DAMVIQNPRYQVTQFGKPVTLSCSQTLNHNVMYWYQQKSSQAPKLLFHYYDKDFNNEADTPDNFQSRRPNTSFCFLDIRSPGLGDTAMYLCATSRGGTGFLYEQYFGPGTRLTVT.

This clone was seen just once. CDR3 in DNA: TGTGCCAGCAGCTTAGTTGTAGGAAGCGTACCCGGGGAGCTGTTTTTT. Its protein is CASSLVVGSVPGELFF. The J gene is TRBJ2-2, the V gene TRBV7-8; D remains ambiguous. The CDR3 is 16 amino acids. Trimming took off 1 base at V and 6 bases at J, with 15 bases between the two ends. Germline V CDR1 and CDR2: SGHVS, FQNEAQ.

The chain combines TRBV2 with TRBJ2-7; 7 bases match TRBD2. Trimming took 5 bases from V and 3 from J; bases not matched to a gene: 4. The germline V gene has CDR1 SNHLY and CDR2 FYNNEI. CDR3 size: 13 residues. The CDR3, as DNA: TGTGCCAGCAGTCCACAGCGGGACTACGAGCAGTACTTC. Translated, it gives CASSPQRDYEQYF.

The V gene is TRBV7-9, the J gene TRBJ2-4, with D uncertain. Trimming stripped 1 base from V and 6 bases from J, with 22 bases between. CDR3 length equals 18 residues. Germline CDR1 and CDR2: SEHNR and FQNEAQ (reference sequence). CDR3 in DNA: TGTGCCAGCAGCTTAGGCGGCACAGCCCCGTGGGAAGGAAACATTCAGTACTTC. Protein: CASSLGGTAPWEGNIQYF.

A remark on this clone: Different DNA sequences within this sample yield the same CDR3. This chain connects TRBV5-1 to TRBJ2-1; D unresolved. This CDR3 is built from 12 residues. CDR1 is SGHRS, CDR2 YFSETQ, per germline. V lost 0 bases to trimming and J lost 7 bases, with 5 bases between them. CDR3: CASSLASNEQFF. The CDR3, as DNA: TGCGCCAGCAGCTTGGCTTCAAATGAGCAGTTCTTC.

V and J are TRBV10-3 and TRBJ2-5; 11 nucleotides line up with TRBD2. V trimming: 5 bases; J trimming: 4 bases; junction bases outside the gene matches: 6. This CDR3 comprises 15 residues. Germline CDR1 ENHRY, CDR2 SYGVKD. CDR3 region: CAISSTSGTGETQYF. The CDR3 DNA sequence: TGTGCCATCAGTTCGACTAGCGGGACGGGAGAGACCCAGTACTTC.

CDR3 nucleotide sequence: TGTGCCAGCAGCTTAGCCCCCCCAAGTCGGCTAGCGGCCTCCCAAGAGACCCAGTACTTC. Amino acids: CASSLAPPSRLAASQETQYF. This sequence joins TRBV7-2 and TRBJ2-5; 7 positions match TRBD2. Unmatched junction bases numbered 17, after V lost 0 bases and J lost 1 base. Germline lookup yields CDR1 SGHTA and CDR2 FQGNSA. CDR3 length equals 20 residues.

The chain carries TRBV5-1 and TRBJ2-7, with TRBD1 matching 8 bases. The CDR3 contains 15 residues. Germline loops: CDR1 SGHRS, CDR2 YFSETQ. V lost 4 bases and J lost 2; bases outside the gene matches: 8. For the CDR3, the DNA is TGCGCCAGCAGCATAACAGGACAGGGTGCCTACGAGCAGTACTTC. It codes for CASSITGQGAYEQYF.

The rearrangement uses TRBV6-1 and TRBJ2-7; the D is unclear. V lost 4 bases and J 0 bases, leaving 13 bases between the germline ends. This CDR3 spans 15 amino acids. CDR1 MNHNS and CDR2 SASEGT come from the germline V gene. As DNA, the CDR3 is TGTGCCAGCAGTGTAACTCACGCCTACTCCTACGAGCAGTACTTC. Protein: CASSVTHAYSYEQYF.

The genes are TRBV2 and TRBJ1-1; D is uncertain. The CDR3 runs 15 residues. Germline CDR1 is SNHLY and CDR2 is FYNNEI. V lost 2 bases and J 4 bases, leaving 14 bases between the germline ends. CDR3 region: CASSEWDQVSTEAFF. CDR3 sequence (DNA): TGTGCCAGCAGTGAATGGGATCAGGTGAGCACTGAAGCTTTCTTT. Full variable domain (rest looked up from reference TRBV2 and TRBJ1-1): EPEVTQTPSHQVTQMGQEVILRCVPISNHLYFYWYRQILGQKVEFLVSFYNNEISEKSEIFDDQFSVERPDGSNFTLKIRSTKLEDSAMYFCASSEWDQVSTEAFFGQGTRLTVV.

The table lists this clone with a count of one. The junction differs from germline at one of its ends, possibly a read error. J is TRBJ2-2 and V is TRBV7-7; no clear D gene. This CDR3 has 15 residues. The V gene's germline CDR1 is SSHAT and CDR2 FNYEAQ (reference sequence). In nucleotides, the CDR3 is TGTGCTAGCAGCTTAGTAACTTTTGGCGCCGGGGAGCTGTTTTTT. Its protein product is CASSLVTFGAGELFF. The whole variable domain, filled in from reference TRBV7-7 and TRBJ2-2, reads GAGVSQSPRYKVTKRGQDVTLRCDPISSHATLYWYQQALGQGPEFLTYFNYEAQPDKSGLPSDRFSAERPEGSISTLTIQRTEQRDSAMYRCASSLVTFGAGELFFGEGSRLTVL.

This clone was observed a single time. The V and J genes are TRBV21-1 and TRBJ2-7; TRBD2, the table's D call, lacks a check against the DNA. TRBV21-1 constitutes a pseudogene. CDR3 size: 15 residues. The DNA of the CDR3 is TGTGCCAGCAGCAAATCTATCTCTTTAGCGTGCGAGCAGTACTTC. It codes for CASSKSISLACEQYF.

About this clone: Other DNA sequences in the same sample also yield this CDR3. The genes are TRBV7-2 and TRBJ2-3, with 13 nucleotides matching TRBD2. V dropped 4 bases and J dropped 2; count of bases not matched to a gene: 3. There are 16 residues in the CDR3. Germline values: CDR1 SGHTA, CDR2 FQGNSA. DNA for the CDR3: TGTGCCAGCAGCTCGGGACTAGCGGGGAACACAGATACGCAGTATTTT. Protein: CASSSGLAGNTDTQYF.

The CDR3 nucleotides are TGTGCCTGGTGCAGTCACACGTTCGCAGGGGATAATCAGCCCCAGCATTTT. Protein: CAWCSHTFAGDNQPQHF. V gene TRBV30 combines with J gene TRBJ1-5; D is possibly TRBD1 (6 bases). Germline V gene data show CDR1 as GTSNPN and CDR2 as SVGIG (reference sequence). V was cut by 5 bases and J by 4 bases, with 24 bases left in between. This CDR3 is 17 amino acids long.

The rearrangement links TRBV2 to TRBJ2-7, with a possible D match to TRBD1 (6 bases). From germline, CDR1 is SNHLY and CDR2 FYNNEI. The CDR3 consists of 14 residues. V was clipped by 4 bases and J by 2 bases, with 12 bases between them. In DNA, the CDR3 is TGTGCCAGCAGTGCCCTGACAGGACCCTACGAGCAGTACTTC. It codes for CASSALTGPYEQYF. Looking up the rest from reference TRBV2 and TRBJ2-7 gives the full variable domain: EPEVTQTPSHQVTQMGQEVILRCVPISNHLYFYWYRQILGQKVEFLVSFYNNEISEKSEIFDDQFSVERPDGSNFTLKIRSTKLEDSAMYFCASSALTGPYEQYFGPGTRLTVT.

V gene TRBV10-3 combines with J gene TRBJ1-4; no definite D call. The CDR3 is 13 amino acids. Trimming removed 3 bases at V and 11 bases at J, with 13 bases between. CDR1 is ENHRY and CDR2 is SYGVKD in the germline V gene. For the CDR3, the DNA is TGTGCCATCAGTGATTCTGGGAGCGGGAAACTGTTTTTT. It is translated as CAISDSGSGKLFF.

CDR3 bases: TGTGCCAGCAGCCCACCTGGAAGACAAAATTCACCCCTCCACTTT. Protein: CASSPPGRQNSPLHF. The chain joins TRBV7-2 to TRBJ1-6; no clear D. The CDR3 is made up of 15 amino acids. V was shortened by 5 bases and J by 7 bases, with 15 bases between the two germline ends. Germline V CDR1 and CDR2: SGHTA, FQGNSA.

The CDR3 DNA sequence: TGTGCCAGCAGTTACGGGGACAATGAGCAGTTCTTC. This sequence encodes CASSYGDNEQFF. J is TRBJ2-1 and V is TRBV6-6; no reliable D call. The CDR3 length is 12 residues. The V gene's germline CDR1 is MNHNY and CDR2 SVGAGI (reference sequence). The V end was cut by 2 bases, the J end by 5 bases, with 4 bases between.